The present T cell receptor (beta chain) was sequenced within a study of T cells after yellow fever vaccination. Study-level results: Highly abundant clonotypes carried over from the bulk population could end up in FACS-sorted repertoires as contaminants. Researchers noted that a small share of clonotypes showed up in both CD4 and CD8 compartments. Post-booster reappearance was seen for most primary-vaccination clones (about 96% CD4, 85% to 90% CD8).

A note on this clonotype: The antigen remains unidentified.

One entry per CDR3 protein results from TCRdb running MiXCR on the 5' RACE reads. Counted here are around 610,000 distinct CDR3 sequences, about 13% occurring once; the ten biggest clones make up more than 12%. This specimen was PBMCs, taken on the day of the yellow fever booster vaccination. This clonotype was sampled from a man aged 25-40 years who received the YFV17D yellow fever vaccine.

CDR3 amino acids: CASGPLAGANEQYF. The CDR3 DNA sequence: TGTGCCAGCGGACCTTTAGCGGGAGCTAATGAGCAGTACTTC. The chain recombines TRBV6-2 or TRBV6-3 with TRBJ2-7; 9 bases agree with TRBD2. Trimming cost V 8 bases and J 7 bases; bases outside gene matches: 12. CDR1 MNHEY and CDR2 SVGEGT come from the germline V gene. The CDR3 has 14 residues.